This TCR beta chain was identified in a study of blood T cell repertoires in COVID-19. The wider study: In each case, the material was cDNA or gDNA derived from T cells, B-cell-depleted T cells, or PBMCs.

The germline V gene has CDR1 MDHEN and CDR2 SYDVKM. The germline V and J ends were trimmed by 6 bases and 4 bases, with 16 bases remaining between them. The CDR3 is 15 residues long. Cohort 3 recovered donors had two negative PCRs, clearance, or symptom resolution. Measured with immunoSEQ multiplex PCR; TCRdb has only the in-frame clones, and not every one. The sample holds 170,000 or so clones, over 75% seen once. This chain connects TRBV28 to TRBJ2-1, with a possible D match to TRBD2 (6 bases). The receptor was isolated from a woman in her fifties or sixties who had recovered from COVID-19. Sequencing used PBMCs or T cells enriched from blood (not recorded which). The DNA of the CDR3 is TGTGCCAGCAGCCCTCACTACGGACTATACAATGAGCAGTTCTTC. Protein product: CASSPHYGLYNEQFF.